The entry below describes one T cell receptor beta chain. This sample is part of a study of CD8+ T cells in alopecia areata. Reverse transcription of extracted RNA yielded cDNA, which provided the sequencing template. The protocol was immunoSEQ multiplex PCR, while the TCRdb copy is restricted to in-frame clones and leaves out a portion. The data hold more than 100,000 clones, with 55% observed a single time. V shed 3 bases, J shed 8 bases, and the junction held 3 bases outside the gene matches. Germline assignment: CDR1 GTSNPN and CDR2 SVGIG (reference sequence). The CDR3 is 12 amino acids. The chain uses TRBV30 and TRBJ2-1, with 8 bases matching TRBD1. The receptor was derived from a human donor in good health. Specimen: CD4+ T cells sorted from blood. CDR3 nucleotide sequence: TGTGCCTGGAGCAAGACAGGGGATGAGCAGTTCTTC. It is translated as CAWSKTGDEQFF.